Below are 5 T cell receptor beta chains sequenced from a single sample in a study of spatial heterogeneity in lung cancer. As for time point: sample taken at primary tumor resection. MiXCR was run by TCRdb on the 5' RACE reads, yielding one entry per CDR3 protein. The sample has some 83,000 distinct CDR3 sequences; approximately 8% are singletons. The sequencing here drew on PBMCs, taken at surgery. Receptors originate from a male donor with early-stage non-small cell lung cancer.

The genes are TRBV6-5 and TRBJ1-2, with TRBD1 as a possible D gene (5 bases). The germline V gene encodes CDR1 MNHEY and CDR2 SVGAGI. V lost 6 bases and J 3 bases, leaving 11 bases between the germline ends. This CDR3 has 13 residues. This CDR3 is CASRWDGDYGYTF. CDR3 in DNA: TGTGCCAGCAGGTGGGACGGAGACTATGGCTACACCTTC.

This clonotype occurred many times. V is TRBV30 and J is TRBJ2-7, with D perhaps matching TRBD2 (5 bases). CDR3 length equals 11 residues. V was shortened by 3 bases and J by 4 bases, with 7 bases between the two germline ends. Germline V gives CDR1 GTSNPN, CDR2 SVGIG (reference sequence). In nucleotides, the CDR3 is TGTGCCTGGAGAACGGGGTACGAGCAGTACTTC. Encoded protein: CAWRTGYEQYF.

This clonotype was detected many times. The chain has TRBV20-1 and TRBJ1-2; 7 bases are a match to TRBD1. The CDR3 contains 14 residues. The V gene end was trimmed by 4 bases and the J gene end by 7 bases; junction bases not matched to a gene: 12. Germline-derived CDR1 and CDR2 are DFQATT and SNEGSKA (reference sequence). The CDR3 bases are TGCAGTGCTAATATCCGGGACAGTGCTGCTGGCTACACCTTC. Its protein product is CSANIRDSAAGYTF.

This clonotype was found many times. The chain couples TRBV5-1 to TRBJ1-2; the D gene is possibly TRBD1 (5 bases). V shed 0 bases and J shed 6 bases, with 9 bases lying between them. CDR3 length: 13 residues. CDR1 is SGHRS and CDR2 is YFSETQ in the germline V gene. CDR3 loop: CASSLEGIHGYTF. Written as DNA, the CDR3 is TGCGCCAGCAGCTTGGAGGGGATCCATGGCTACACCTTC.

This clonotype appeared many times. J is TRBJ1-2 and V is TRBV10-3, with no clear D. Per germline, CDR1 ENHRY and CDR2 SYGVKD. The CDR3 covers 14 residues. Trimming stripped 6 bases from V and 3 bases from J, with 14 bases between. The CDR3 region is CAISPHTGDYGYTF. CDR3 coding DNA: TGTGCCATCAGCCCACATACTGGGGACTATGGCTACACCTTC.